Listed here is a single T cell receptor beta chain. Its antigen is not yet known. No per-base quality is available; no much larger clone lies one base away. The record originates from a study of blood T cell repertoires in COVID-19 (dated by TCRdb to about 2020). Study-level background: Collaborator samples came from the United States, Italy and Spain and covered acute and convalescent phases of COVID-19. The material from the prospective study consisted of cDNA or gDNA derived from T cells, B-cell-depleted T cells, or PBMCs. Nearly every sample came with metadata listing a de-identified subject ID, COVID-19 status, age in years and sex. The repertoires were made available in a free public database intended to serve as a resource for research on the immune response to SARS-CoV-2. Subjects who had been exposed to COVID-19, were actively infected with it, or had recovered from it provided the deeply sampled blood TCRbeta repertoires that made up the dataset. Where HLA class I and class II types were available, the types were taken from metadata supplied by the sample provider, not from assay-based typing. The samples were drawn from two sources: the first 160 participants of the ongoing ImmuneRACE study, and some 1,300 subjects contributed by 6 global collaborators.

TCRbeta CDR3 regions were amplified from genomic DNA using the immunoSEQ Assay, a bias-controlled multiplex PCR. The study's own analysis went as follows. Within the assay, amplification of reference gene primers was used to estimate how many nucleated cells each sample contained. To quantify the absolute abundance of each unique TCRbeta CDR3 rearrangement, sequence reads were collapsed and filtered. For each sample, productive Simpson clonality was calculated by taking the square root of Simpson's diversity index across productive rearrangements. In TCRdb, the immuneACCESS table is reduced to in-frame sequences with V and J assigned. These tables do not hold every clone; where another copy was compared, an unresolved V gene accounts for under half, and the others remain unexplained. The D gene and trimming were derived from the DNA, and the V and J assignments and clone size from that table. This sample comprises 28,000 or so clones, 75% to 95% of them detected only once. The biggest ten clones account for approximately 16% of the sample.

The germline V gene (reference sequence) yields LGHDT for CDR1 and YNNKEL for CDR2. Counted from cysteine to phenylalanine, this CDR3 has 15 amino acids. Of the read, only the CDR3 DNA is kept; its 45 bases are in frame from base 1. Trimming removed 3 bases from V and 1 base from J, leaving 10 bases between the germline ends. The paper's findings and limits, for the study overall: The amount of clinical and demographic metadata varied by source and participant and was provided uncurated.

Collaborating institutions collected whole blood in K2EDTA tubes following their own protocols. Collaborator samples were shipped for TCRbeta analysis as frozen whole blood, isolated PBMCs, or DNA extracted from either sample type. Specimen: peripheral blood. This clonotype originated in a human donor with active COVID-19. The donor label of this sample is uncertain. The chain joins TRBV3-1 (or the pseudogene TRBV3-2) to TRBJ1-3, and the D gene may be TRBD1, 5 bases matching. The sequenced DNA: TGTGCCAGCAGCCAGGACACTTTGTCTGGAAACACCATATATTTT. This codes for CASSQDTLSGNTIYF.